These 22 T cell receptor beta chains share one sample of origin, sequenced in a study of blood T cell repertoires in COVID-19. The method was immunoSEQ multiplex PCR; TCRdb's version includes in-frame clones alone and lacks a portion of them. This table has 200,000 to 300,000 clones, 87% appearing once. The sequenced sample was peripheral blood. Receptor source: a woman aged 50 to 60 with acute or convalescent COVID-19.

This clone counts as medium-sized. The gene calls are TRBV19 and TRBJ2-7; 8 bases are a match to TRBD2. Germline V lookup: CDR1 LNHDA, CDR2 SQIVND (reference sequence). J lost 5 bases, V lost 6 bases, and 6 bases had no gene match. The CDR3 sequence is 13 residues long. The CDR3 spells CASSHRGGNEQYF. DNA for the CDR3: TGTGCCAGTAGCCACCGGGGGGGGAACGAGCAGTACTTC.

V and J are TRBV5-1 and TRBJ1-4; 9 bases match TRBD1. Germline CDR1 is SGHRS and CDR2 is YFSETQ. V lost 4 bases, J lost 7 bases, and 14 bases stayed unmatched. The CDR3 loop spans 17 amino acids. The DNA of the CDR3 is TGCGCCAGCAGCCGTGACAGGGGGACGAATCCTGGTGAAAAACTGTTTTTT. Amino acids: CASSRDRGTNPGEKLFF.

The chain has TRBV5-6 and TRBJ2-3, with D unresolved. Trimming removed 5 bases from V and 0 bases from J, with 13 bases in between. This CDR3 is 15 amino acids long. Germline CDR1 reads SGHDT; CDR2 reads YYEEEE. CDR3 nucleotide sequence: TGTGCCAGCAGTATAGCTCCAGCGAGCACAGATACGCAGTATTTT. As protein: CASSIAPASTDTQYF.

The chain links TRBV5-1 to TRBJ1-1; a possible D gene is TRBD1 (5 bases). The germline V gene encodes CDR1 SGHRS and CDR2 YFSETQ. The CDR3 is 13 residues long. With 0 bases removed from V and 6 bases from J, the gap between germline ends came to 9 bases. The CDR3, as DNA: TGCGCCAGCAGCTTGGAGGTAGGGGCTGAAGCTTTCTTT. Translating it yields CASSLEVGAEAFF.

The V and J genes are TRBV9 and TRBJ1-4; 10 positions agree with TRBD1. In germline, CDR1 is SGDLS, CDR2 YYNGEE. The ends lost 1 base at V and 4 bases at J; junction bases unmatched: 4. The CDR3 loop spans 16 amino acids. This chain's CDR3 is CASSVRQGANNEKLFF. The CDR3 DNA follows: TGTGCCAGCAGCGTAAGACAGGGGGCTAATAATGAAAAACTGTTTTTT.

The chain uses TRBV4-1 and TRBJ2-3; 9 nucleotides agree with TRBD2. The CDR3 sequence is 20 residues long. V shed 4 bases and J 1 base; nucleotides not matched to a gene: 18. Germline V gene data show CDR1 as MGHRA and CDR2 as YSYEKL. CDR3 DNA: TGCGCCAGCAGCCTCCGGCCTAGCGGGGAGTGGGGGCCGGGCACAGATACGCAGTATTTT. Residues: CASSLRPSGEWGPGTDTQYF.

The chain uses TRBV5-6 and TRBJ1-2; no reliable D call. The ends were cut back, 0 bases at V and 8 bases at J, with 17 bases in the middle. Germline loops: CDR1 SGHDT, CDR2 YYEEEE. The CDR3 has 15 amino acids. In DNA, the CDR3 is TGTGCCAGCAGCTTGGAACAGCCCGCCTTTCGGGGCTACACCTTC. Amino acid sequence: CASSLEQPAFRGYTF.

CDR3: CASSPRTGRSYGYTF. CDR3 nucleotides: TGTGCCAGCAGCCCCAGGACAGGGCGAAGCTATGGCTACACCTTC. The chain recombines TRBV6-4 with TRBJ1-2; 8 positions match TRBD1. After removal of 6 bases from V and 4 bases from J, the junction contained 10 bases not matched to a gene. CDR1 is MRHNA and CDR2 is SNTAGT in the germline V gene. This CDR3 is built from 15 residues.

The CDR3 region is CATSDLGLAGVQETQYF. The CDR3, as DNA: TGTGCCACCAGTGATTTAGGACTAGCGGGGGTTCAAGAGACCCAGTACTTC. The gene calls are TRBV24-1 and TRBJ2-5; 13 bases fit TRBD2. After removal of 1 base from V and 2 bases from J, the junction contained 3 bases not matched to a gene. Germline CDR1 reads KGHDR; CDR2 reads SFDVKD. This CDR3 spans 17 amino acids.

In its sample, this clone was seen a few times. The gene calls are TRBV6-5 and TRBJ1-1, with TRBD1 identical over 7 bases. Germline V gene sequence: CDR1 MNHEY, CDR2 SVGAGI. Trimming removed 5 bases from V and 8 bases from J; junction bases left unmatched: 11. The CDR3 spans 14 residues. CDR3 protein: CASSRDRDLVEAFF. The CDR3 region has the DNA TGTGCCAGCAGTAGGGACAGAGACCTCGTGGAAGCTTTCTTT.

The genes are TRBV27 and TRBJ2-4, with 8 bases lining up with TRBD1. The CDR3 is 12 residues long. Unmatched junction bases numbered 6, after V lost 6 bases and J lost 11 bases. Looked up from germline, CDR1 is MNHEY and CDR2 is SMNVEV (reference sequence). This chain's CDR3 is CASRGQGAFQYF. In DNA form, the CDR3 reads TGTGCCAGCAGAGGGCAGGGGGCATTTCAGTACTTC.

The rearrangement uses TRBV21-1 and TRBJ2-7; the table calls TRBD2, which could not be checked here. TRBV21-1 is assigned pseudogene status. The CDR3 length is 17 residues. CDR3 loop: CASSKGRRGETTYEQYF. CDR3 nucleotides: TGTGCCAGCAGCAAAGGGAGGCGGGGGGAAACAACCTACGAGCAGTACTTC.

This chain connects TRBV3-1 (or the pseudogene TRBV3-2) to TRBJ2-1, with D perhaps matching TRBD2 (7 bases). V lost 0 bases and J lost 9, with 12 bases in between. CDR3 length: 14 amino acids. In germline, CDR1 is LGHDT, CDR2 YNNKEL (reference sequence). This CDR3 reads CASSQDARGGEQFF. As DNA, the CDR3 is TGTGCCAGCAGCCAAGATGCAAGGGGGGGTGAGCAGTTCTTC.

The chain has TRBV6-6 and TRBJ1-1; perhaps TRBD1 as D (5 bases). V lost 0 bases and J 1 base, leaving 9 bases between the germline ends. The germline V gene encodes CDR1 MNHNY and CDR2 SVGAGI (reference sequence). CDR3 length equals 15 residues. The CDR3 bases are TGTGCCAGCAGTTACTCGAGTAGGGGGAACACTGAAGCTTTCTTT. It specifies CASSYSSRGNTEAFF.

This rearrangement joins TRBV9 to TRBJ2-5, with D possibly TRBD1 on 5 matching bases. CDR3 length: 14 residues. In germline, CDR1 is SGDLS, CDR2 YYNGEE. The V end was cut by 2 bases, the J end by 4 bases, with 12 bases between. CDR3 coding DNA: TGTGCCAGCAGCGTTGAGTCAGGGCGAGAGACCCAGTACTTC. Protein sequence: CASSVESGRETQYF.

This chain links TRBV20-1 with TRBJ2-1; D is unclear. Between the trimmed V and J ends, which lost 4 bases and 7 bases, there was a span of 5 bases. Germline V lookup: CDR1 DFQATT, CDR2 SNEGSKA (reference sequence). CDR3 length: 10 residues. This chain's CDR3 is CSATGNEQFF. CDR3 DNA sequence: TGCAGTGCTACGGGTAATGAGCAGTTCTTC.

In DNA, the CDR3 is TGTGCCAGAGGACAAGAGAACACTGAAGCTTTCTTT. Protein sequence: CARGQENTEAFF. The rearrangement uses TRBV2 and TRBJ1-1; TRBD1 might be the D (5 bases). The V gene's germline CDR1 is SNHLY and CDR2 FYNNEI. V was shortened by 9 bases and J by 1 base, with 9 bases between the two germline ends. This CDR3 comprises 12 residues.

The chain links TRBV6-5 to TRBJ1-3, with D maybe TRBD1 (5 bases). Deletions cut 5 bases from V and 0 bases from J, with 11 bases between. This CDR3 has 15 amino acids. Germline values: CDR1 MNHEY, CDR2 SVGAGI. Here the CDR3 reads CASSKGSSSGNTIYF. The CDR3 bases are TGTGCCAGCAGTAAGGGGTCGAGCTCTGGAAACACCATATATTTT.

The chain joins TRBV19 to TRBJ1-1; possible D gene TRBD1, 6 bases. Trimming shortened V by 7 bases and J by 1 base, and 10 bases separated the two germline ends. From germline, CDR1 is LNHDA and CDR2 SQIVND (reference sequence). The CDR3 is made up of 13 amino acids. The CDR3 is CASIPTGNTEAFF. The CDR3 nucleotides are TGTGCCAGTATCCCGACAGGGAACACTGAAGCTTTCTTT.

The DNA for the CDR3 is TGCAGCGTTGAAGTAACAGGGACAGGCACAGATACGCAGTATTTT. It is translated as CSVEVTGTGTDTQYF. V is TRBV29-1 and J is TRBJ2-3; 7 positions agree with TRBD1. The trim removed 1 base at V and 1 base at J, leaving 5 bases unmatched. The CDR3 is made up of 15 amino acids. Germline assignment: CDR1 SQVTM and CDR2 ANQGSEA.

This chain joins TRBV28 and TRBJ1-2; 12 nucleotides agree with TRBD1. The germline CDR1 and CDR2 sequences are MDHEN and SYDVKM. V lost 6 bases to trimming and J lost 4 bases; unmatched junction nucleotides: 15. The CDR3 is 18 residues long. The CDR3 sequence: CASSPGGGTGGALYGYTF. The CDR3 nucleotides read TGTGCCAGCAGCCCGGGCGGCGGGACAGGGGGCGCGCTCTATGGCTACACCTTC.

The chain combines TRBV19 with TRBJ1-5, with 8 bases fitting TRBD1. The CDR3 totals 13 residues. The trim removed 7 bases at V and 7 bases at J, leaving 6 bases unmatched. CDR1 is LNHDA, CDR2 SQIVND, per germline (reference sequence). CDR3 nucleotides: TGTGCCAGTACAAGACAGGGGTCGCAGCCCCAGCATTTT. It specifies CASTRQGSQPQHF. Full variable domain (rest looked up from reference TRBV19 and TRBJ1-5): DGGITQSPKYLFRKEGQNVTLSCEQNLNHDAMYWYRQDPGQGLRLIYYSQIVNDFQKGDIAEGYSVSREKKESFPLTVTSAQKNPTAFYLCASTRQGSQPQHFGDGTRLSIL.